This record covers a single TCR beta chain. The CDR3 runs to 17 residues. V was clipped by 4 bases and J by 2 bases, with 20 bases between them. Germline CDR1 is MGHRA and CDR2 is YSYEKL. These data come from a study of cytomegalovirus exposure and HLA in healthy donors. With 60 Vbeta and 13 Jbeta primers, the PCR was carried out. In the study's own analysis: Unique TCR beta chains totaled roughly 80 million in a later count, with some 10 million of them shared. Measured with immunoSEQ multiplex PCR; TCRdb has only the in-frame clones, and not every one. That table gives V, J and clone size, and the DNA gave D and trimming. The profile covers more than 150,000 clones, with roughly 82% appearing a single time and approximately 1.2% taken by the ten largest.

The receptor comes from a girl aged 2-10 years in good health and CMV-seropositive. Material: PBMCs. This chain links TRBV4-1 with TRBJ1-2, with a tentative D call TRBD1 (6 bases). CDR3 in DNA: TGCGCCAGCAGCCTAGCGGGAGGGGGGGGAGGGAACTATGGCTACACCTTC. This encodes CASSLAGGGGGNYGYTF.